A selection of T cell receptor beta chains follows, all from one sample in a study of blood T cell repertoires in COVID-19. Measured with immunoSEQ multiplex PCR; TCRdb has only the in-frame clones, and not every one. The repertoire holds about 90,000 clones, 86% seen once, with around 1.3% in the top ten. The specimen sequenced was peripheral blood. The receptors here all came from a man older than 75 with active or convalescent COVID-19. CDR3s include the opening cysteine and the closing phenylalanine or tryptophan. D genes are given only for firm matches. Only part of the rows carry a size: once, few, many, or a class if the clone is expanded.

size	V	J	D	CDR3	DNA
.	TRBV18	TRBJ2-7	TRBD1	CASGRTGYEQYF	TGTGCCAGCGGACGGACAGGGTACGAGCAGTACTTC
.	TRBV19	TRBJ1-3	.	CASSDTYSGNTIYF	TGTGCCAGTAGTGATACATACTCTGGAAACACCATATATTTT
.	TRBV12-5	TRBJ2-3	.	CARLNPTGKSTDTQYF	TGTGCTAGACTAAACCCTACGGGGAAGTCCACAGATACGCAGTATTTT
.	TRBV12-3/TRBV12-4	TRBJ1-2	.	CASSLGAYGYTF	TGTGCCAGCAGTTTAGGGGCCTATGGCTACACCTTC
.	TRBV27	TRBJ2-7	TRBD1	CASSPIGDRGSGSLEQYF	TGTGCCAGCAGTCCTATCGGGGACAGGGGATCGGGGTCGCTCGAGCAGTACTTC
.	TRBV28	TRBJ2-1	.	CASSPPETYNEQFF	TGTGCCAGCAGTCCTCCAGAAACCTACAATGAGCAGTTCTTC
.	TRBV25-1	TRBJ2-5	.	CASSVNEAQETQYF	TGTGCCAGCAGTGTTAATGAAGCTCAAGAGACCCAGTACTTC
.	TRBV30	TRBJ2-7	TRBD1	CAWSLRAGGFVEQYF	TGTGCCTGGAGTCTCAGGGCAGGGGGCTTTGTCGAGCAGTACTTC
.	TRBV23-1	TRBJ2-6	.	CASTPQSQSGANVLTF	TGCGCCAGCACACCTCAGTCCCAGTCTGGGGCCAACGTCCTGACTTTC
few	TRBV5-6	TRBJ1-5	.	CASSLGFQINQPQHF	TGTGCCAGCAGCTTGGGGTTCCAGATTAATCAGCCCCAGCATTTT
few	TRBV19	TRBJ1-1	TRBD1	CASSMTGASNTEAFF	TGTGCCAGTAGTATGACAGGGGCATCGAACACTGAAGCTTTCTTT
.	TRBV7-3	TRBJ2-7	TRBD2	CASSLQKLAGENEQYF	TGTGCCAGCAGCTTACAGAAACTAGCGGGAGAAAACGAGCAGTACTTC
.	TRBV2	TRBJ2-1	TRBD2	CASSTSGAYNEQFF	TGTGCCAGCAGCACTAGCGGGGCCTACAATGAGCAGTTCTTC
.	TRBV11-2	TRBJ2-5	.	CASSLVGGGEETQYF	TGTGCCAGCAGCTTAGTAGGAGGGGGCGAAGAGACCCAGTACTTC
.	TRBV19	TRBJ1-6	TRBD1	CASSDDRVNSPLHF	TGTGCCAGTAGTGACGACAGGGTGAATTCACCCCTCCACTTT
.	TRBV2	TRBJ2-1	.	CASSFTFSYNEQFF	TGTGCCAGCAGTTTTACATTCTCCTACAATGAGCAGTTCTTC
few	TRBV3-1/TRBV3-2	TRBJ2-2	.	CASSLTGEGYNGELFF	TGTGCCAGCAGCCTGACAGGGGAGGGGTATAACGGGGAGCTGTTTTTT
.	TRBV13	TRBJ2-1	TRBD2	CASTYSGTLNEQFF	TGTGCCAGCACTTATAGCGGGACCCTCAATGAGCAGTTCTTC
.	TRBV5-1	TRBJ2-3	.	CASSSGQSTDTQYF	TGCGCCAGCAGCTCAGGACAGAGCACAGATACGCAGTATTTT
.	TRBV7-2	TRBJ1-5	.	CASSLHGRGYSNQPQHF	TGTGCCAGCAGCTTACACGGGAGGGGTTATAGCAATCAGCCCCAGCATTTT
.	TRBV7-2	TRBJ2-2	.	CLVGRANTGELFF	TGCCTTGTCGGGCGGGCGAACACCGGGGAGCTGTTTTTT
.	TRBV7-9	TRBJ2-1	TRBD2	CASSLSPYGRDYNEQFF	TGTGCCAGCAGCTTATCCCCCTACGGGAGGGATTACAATGAGCAGTTCTTC
.	TRBV6-5	TRBJ2-1	TRBD2	CATQLRQREVGEQFF	TGTGCCACCCAGTTACGCCAGCGGGAGGTGGGTGAGCAGTTCTTC
.	TRBV6-5	TRBJ1-2	.	CASRNSYGYTF	TGTGCCAGCAGAAACAGTTATGGCTACACCTTC
.	TRBV19	TRBJ2-3	TRBD2	CASTTSGLSTDTQYF	TGTGCCAGTACCACTAGCGGACTGAGCACAGATACGCAGTATTTT
once	TRBV5-1	TRBJ2-5	TRBD1	CASSLAYRQGRETQYF	TGCGCCAGCAGCTTGGCCTACCGACAGGGTCGGGAGACCCAGTACTTC
.	TRBV24-1	TRBJ2-7	TRBD1	CATSDMTGGQQYF	TGTGCCACCAGTGACATGACAGGGGGACAGCAGTACTTC
.	TRBV6-2/TRBV6-3	TRBJ1-2	.	CASSYNRVNYGYTF	TGTGCCAGCAGTTATAACAGGGTCAACTATGGCTACACCTTC
few	TRBV7-6	TRBJ2-1	TRBD1	CASSLYRSGQGAYNEQFF	TGTGCCAGCAGCTTATACCGTTCTGGACAGGGGGCCTACAATGAGCAGTTCTTC
.	TRBV5-1	TRBJ2-7	.	CASREGQGYEQYF	TGCGCCAGCAGAGAAGGCCAGGGTTACGAGCAGTACTTC
.	TRBV18	TRBJ1-6	TRBD1	CASSKGAQNSPLHF	TGTGCCAGCTCAAAGGGGGCGCAAAATTCACCCCTCCACTTT
.	TRBV28	TRBJ1-2	.	CASSTHRVDYGYTF	TGTGCCAGCAGTACTCACAGGGTAGACTATGGCTACACCTTC
once	TRBV2	TRBJ1-3	TRBD1	CASSDEGAIGNTIYF	TGTGCCAGCAGTGATGAGGGGGCAATTGGAAACACCATATATTTT
.	TRBV19	TRBJ1-5	TRBD1	CASTDRGFSNQPQHF	TGTGCCAGTACGGACAGGGGGTTTAGCAATCAGCCCCAGCATTTT
.	TRBV19	TRBJ1-5	TRBD1	CASSSGQAGNQPQHF	TGTGCCAGTAGCTCCGGACAGGCGGGCAATCAGCCCCAGCATTTT
.	TRBV5-4	TRBJ2-1	TRBD2	CASSLAASGRDEQFF	TGTGCCAGCAGCTTGGCGGCTAGCGGGAGGGATGAGCAGTTCTTC
few	TRBV5-1	TRBJ1-2	.	CASSLGGLDVGYTF	TGCGCCAGCAGCTTGGGGGGACTCGACGTGGGCTACACCTTC
.	TRBV4-3	TRBJ1-2	TRBD1	CASSPETDRGDGYTF	TGCGCCAGCAGCCCCGAGACAGACAGGGGCGATGGCTACACCTTC
once	TRBV5-1	TRBJ2-1	TRBD2	CASSILAGHSYNEQFF	TGCGCCAGCAGCATACTAGCGGGCCACTCCTACAATGAGCAGTTCTTC
.	TRBV21-1	TRBJ2-3	.	CASSILAGVGGTDTQYF	TGTGCCAGCAGCATACTAGCGGGAGTCGGGGGCACAGATACGCAGTATTTT
.	TRBV4-1	TRBJ2-5	.	CASSHEGSETQYF	TGCGCCAGCAGCCACGAGGGTAGCGAGACCCAGTACTTC